The text below deals with one TCR beta chain. The CDR3 has 14 residues. Between the trimmed V and J ends, which lost 0 bases and 5 bases, there was a span of 8 bases. CDR1 and CDR2 (germline): LGHNA, YSLEER. Method: immunoSEQ multiplex PCR; TCRdb's copy keeps in-frame clones and lacks some. The sample has about 660,000 clones, roughly 90% seen once. The data belong to a study of shared T cell receptors in the human thymus. The data were also submitted as part of a second study, on human thymus T cells. That publication notes: Thymic samples were excised during corrective heart operations. Highly overlapping thymic repertoires among unrelated individuals were reported in related research.

The chain employs TRBV4-3 and TRBJ1-5; weak D call: TRBD1 (5 bases). The sample comprised thymocytes. The origin of this receptor is a boy less than two years old with a congenital heart defect. CDR3 sequence reads: CASSQEEGYQPQHF. CDR3 sequence (DNA): TGCGCCAGCAGCCAAGAGGAGGGGTATCAGCCCCAGCATTTT.